Listed here are 17 T cell receptor beta chains from one sample, sequenced in a study of T cell repertoires in cytomegalovirus infection. What these receptors recognize is not known. TCRdb reanalysed the reads using MiXCR and keeps one entry per CDR3 protein. Of about 890,000 distinct CDR3 sequences listed, about a third are singletons. The source was cultured CD8+ T cells from PBMCs, collected from culture after CMV antigen stimulation. All receptors derive from a human donor in good health (CMV status not recorded). Some clones in this sample may be carry-over from other donors' samples.

This clonotype was recorded a few times. The rearrangement uses TRBV6-2 or TRBV6-3 and TRBJ2-2; D is perhaps TRBD1 (5 bases). V was pared by 7 bases and J by 4 bases, with 10 bases between. The CDR3 totals 13 residues. Germline CDR1 reads MNHEY; CDR2 reads SVGEGT. The chain's CDR3 is CASKGRVTGELFF. In DNA, the CDR3 is TGTGCCAGCAAGGGGCGAGTCACCGGGGAGCTGTTTTTT.

This clonotype turned up a few times. V gene TRBV7-9 combines with J gene TRBJ1-1, with D tentatively TRBD1 (6 bases). The CDR3 spans 11 residues. CDR1 and CDR2 (germline): SEHNR, FQNEAQ (reference sequence). V was trimmed by 5 bases and J by 9 bases, leaving 10 bases between them. The CDR3 DNA reads TGTGCCAGCAGCCAAGGGGGTAAAGCTTTCTTT. This gives the protein CASSQGGKAFF. The whole variable domain, remainder taken from reference TRBV7-9 and TRBJ1-1, is DTGVSQNPRHKITKRGQNVTFRCDPISEHNRLYWYRQTLGQGPEFLTYFQNEAQLEKSRLLSDRFSAERPKGSFSTLEIQRTEQGDSAMYLCASSQGGKAFFGQGTRLTVV.

This chain connects TRBV11-2 to TRBJ2-3; TRBD2 agrees at 13 bases. V lost 4 bases and J lost 5; bases outside the gene matches: 6. Germline lookup yields CDR1 SGHAT and CDR2 FQNNGV. The CDR3 spans 16 residues. CDR3 sequence (DNA): TGTGCCAGCAGCTCCGGACTAGCGGGGGTAAAAGATACGCAGTATTTT. This sequence encodes CASSSGLAGVKDTQYF. Drawing the rest from reference TRBV11-2 and TRBJ2-3, the complete variable domain is EAGVAQSPRYKIIEKRQSVAFWCNPISGHATLYWYQQILGQGPKLLIQFQNNGVVDDSQLPKDRFSAERLKGVDSTLKIQPAKLEDSAVYLCASSSGLAGVKDTQYFGPGTRLTVL.

V and J are TRBV6-2 or TRBV6-3 and TRBJ2-1; TRBD2 matches 10 bases. V dropped 4 bases and J dropped 12; count of bases not matched to a gene: 3. The CDR3 consists of 12 residues. Germline values: CDR1 MNHEY, CDR2 SVGEGT. The CDR3 nucleotides are TGTGCCAGCAGTTCTAGCGGGGGTTGGCAGTTCTTC. It codes for CASSSSGGWQFF.

This clonotype was seen many times. The chain carries TRBV7-6 and TRBJ1-1; 9 nucleotides align to TRBD1. The CDR3 covers 15 residues. Germline V gene sequence: CDR1 SGHVS, CDR2 FNYEAQ. The V segment lost 5 bases and the J segment 2 bases; nucleotides outside the gene matches: 6. The CDR3 loop reads CASSADRGVNTEAFF. In DNA, the CDR3 is TGTGCCAGCAGCGCGGACAGGGGAGTTAACACTGAAGCTTTCTTT.

This clonotype was picked up a small number of times. Because the CDR3's place on the DNA is in doubt, the DNA is left out and the CDR3 is given as listed by TCRdb. The J gene is TRBJ2-1, the V gene TRBV25-1. The germline V gene has CDR1 MGHDK and CDR2 SYGVNS. The CDR3 length equals 14 residues, ends included. The CDR3 region is CASSEYFGEYEQFF.

J is TRBJ2-1 and V is TRBV15; D might be TRBD2 (7 bases). Germline CDR1 LNHNV, CDR2 YYDKDF (reference sequence). The CDR3 length is 17 residues. V was pared by 5 bases and J by 3 bases, with 20 bases between. CDR3: CATSSSLGGGSYNEQFF. The CDR3 region has the DNA TGTGCCACCAGCTCCTCGCTGGGAGGGGGAAGCTACAATGAGCAGTTCTTC.

This clonotype was seen more than once but under ten times. The rearrangement joins TRBV4-1 to TRBJ1-1; D remains ambiguous. The CDR3 runs to 13 residues. Trimming took off 8 bases at V and 0 bases at J, with 10 bases between the two ends. The germline V gene has CDR1 MGHRA and CDR2 YSYEKL. The DNA of the CDR3 is TGCGCCAGCCTAGATCATATGAACACTGAAGCTTTCTTT. It yields the protein CASLDHMNTEAFF.

This chain uses TRBV19 with TRBJ1-2; possible D gene TRBD1, 5 bases. The V gene's germline CDR1 is LNHDA and CDR2 SQIVND (reference sequence). The CDR3 runs to 10 residues. Trimming cost V 8 bases and J 4 bases, with 5 bases left between them. The CDR3 protein is CASGTYGYTF. The CDR3 coding sequence is TGTGCCAGTGGGACCTATGGCTACACCTTC.

The chain uses TRBV27 and TRBJ1-5, with D perhaps TRBD1 (6 bases). CDR1 is MNHEY, CDR2 SMNVEV, per germline (reference sequence). The CDR3 length is 14 residues. Deletions cut 3 bases from V and 7 bases from J, with 13 bases between. The CDR3 region has the DNA TGTGCCAGCAGTTTCGCGGGGGCTGTGCAGCCCCAGCATTTT. Translating gives CASSFAGAVQPQHF.

This clonotype was seen a handful of times. V usage is TRBV14 and J usage is TRBJ2-1; possible D gene TRBD1, 5 bases. The CDR3 loop spans 15 amino acids. The germline V and J ends were trimmed by 1 base and 6 bases, with 13 bases remaining between them. Germline assignment: CDR1 SGHDN and CDR2 FVKESK. This chain's CDR3 is CASSQGWGYTNEQFF. DNA for the CDR3: TGTGCCAGCAGCCAAGGGTGGGGCTACACCAATGAGCAGTTCTTC. Drawing the rest from reference TRBV14 and TRBJ2-1, the complete variable domain is EAGVTQFPSHSVIEKGQTVTLRCDPISGHDNLYWYRRVMGKEIKFLLHFVKESKQDESGMPNNRFLAERTGGTYSTLKVQPAELEDSGVYFCASSQGWGYTNEQFFGPGTRLTVL.

As regards this clonotype: A single base is all that separates this from a far larger clone, so a read error is likely. This chain joins TRBV6-2 or TRBV6-3 and TRBJ2-3; D is uncertain. Trimming took off 6 bases at V and 6 bases at J, with 7 bases between the two ends. Germline lookup yields CDR1 MNHEY and CDR2 SVGEGT. The CDR3 has 11 residues. The CDR3 protein is CASRSGDTQYF. For the CDR3, the DNA is TGTGCCAGCAGATCCGGGGATACGCAGTATTTT.

On this clonotype: Since no conserved phenylalanine or tryptophan closes the CDR3, a read error is the likely cause. The chain carries TRBV2 and TRBJ2-3; D is perhaps TRBD2 (6 bases). CDR1 is SNHLY and CDR2 is FYNNEI in the germline V gene. The CDR3 is made up of 15 amino acids. V lost 1 base, J lost 0 bases, and 8 bases lay in between. The DNA of the CDR3 is TGTGCCAGCAGTGAAGGAACTAGCAGCACAGATACGCAGTATTAT. This encodes CASSEGTSSTDTQYY.

This clonotype turned up a few times. The V and J genes are TRBV11-3 and TRBJ2-2; tentatively, D is TRBD1 or TRBD2 (5 bases each). This CDR3 region has 14 residues. The V end was cut by 4 bases, the J end by 6 bases, with 12 bases between. The V gene's germline CDR1 is SGHNT and CDR2 YENEEA. CDR3 in DNA: TGTGCCAGCAGCTCCCGTGAGGGGCCCGGGGAGCTGTTTTTT. This gives the protein CASSSREGPGELFF.

This clonotype turned up a few times. The chain couples TRBV7-9 to TRBJ2-7; D unclear. The CDR3 totals 13 residues. Trimming cost V 4 bases and J 3 bases, with 10 bases left between them. Germline V gene sequence: CDR1 SEHNR, CDR2 FQNEAQ (reference sequence). The CDR3 protein is CASSSDRHYEQYF. In DNA form, the CDR3 reads TGTGCCAGCAGCTCTGACCGTCACTACGAGCAGTACTTC.

The sample holds a few counts of this clonotype. The chain uses TRBV6-2 or TRBV6-3 and TRBJ2-7; weak D call: TRBD2 (5 bases). Per the germline V gene, CDR1 is MNHEY and CDR2 is SVGEGT. The V and J ends lost 2 bases and 4 bases respectively, with 12 bases between them. The CDR3 contains 14 residues. CDR3 loop: CASSYRESPYEQYV. CDR3 bases: TGTGCCAGCAGTTACAGGGAGTCCCCATACGAGCAGTACGTC.

This clonotype was found many times. The chain is built from TRBV7-2 and TRBJ2-3, with D possibly TRBD2 on 6 matching bases. CDR1 is SGHTA and CDR2 is FQGNSA in the germline V gene. Trimming took 3 bases from V and 0 from J, leaving 10 bases between them. CDR3 length equals 15 residues. The CDR3 reads CASSLPGTSTDTQYF. CDR3 coding DNA: TGTGCCAGCAGCTTGCCGGGGACTAGCACAGATACGCAGTATTTT.